This T cell receptor beta chain was found in a study of shared clonotypes between healthy human individuals. Study-wide background: The people who gave samples were a couple of women and a few men aged 18 to 49.

Clones were read by immunoSEQ multiplex PCR, and TCRdb kept only the in-frame ones, dropping some. The sample yields about 2.1 million clones, around 93% seen once. From germline, CDR1 is SEHNR and CDR2 FQNEAQ (reference sequence). CDR3 length equals 14 residues. CD45RO-negative cells were positively selected for CCR7, leaving out terminally differentiated effector memory CD45RA+ cells. Findings and caveats of the study: Non-shared clonotypes were found to have lower generation probabilities than the clonotypes that were shared by all four of the sorted-subset donors.

Comment on this clone: Its antigen is unknown. At one of its ends the junction is not consistent with the germline gene, which may arise from a read error.

Sample: naive CD8+ T cells from PBMCs. This TCR derives from a man aged 18 to 29 in good health. Some clones in this sample may be carry-over from other donors' samples. This chain uses TRBV7-9 with TRBJ2-7; 8 bases fit TRBD2. As DNA, the CDR3 is TGTGCCAGCAGCATAGCGGGGCGGTTCTACGAGCAGTACTTC. This translates into CASSIAGRFYEQYF.